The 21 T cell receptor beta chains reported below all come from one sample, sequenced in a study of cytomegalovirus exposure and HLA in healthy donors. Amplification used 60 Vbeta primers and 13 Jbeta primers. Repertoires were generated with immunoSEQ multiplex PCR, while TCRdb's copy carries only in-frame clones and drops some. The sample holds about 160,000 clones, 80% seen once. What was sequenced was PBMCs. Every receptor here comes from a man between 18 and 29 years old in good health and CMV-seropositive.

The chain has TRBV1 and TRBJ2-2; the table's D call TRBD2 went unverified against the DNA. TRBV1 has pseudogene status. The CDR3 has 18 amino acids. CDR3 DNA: TGCACCAGCAGCCAAGAGGCTAGCGGGAGGGGTAACACCGGGGAGCTGTTTTTT. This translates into CTSSQEASGRGNTGELFF.

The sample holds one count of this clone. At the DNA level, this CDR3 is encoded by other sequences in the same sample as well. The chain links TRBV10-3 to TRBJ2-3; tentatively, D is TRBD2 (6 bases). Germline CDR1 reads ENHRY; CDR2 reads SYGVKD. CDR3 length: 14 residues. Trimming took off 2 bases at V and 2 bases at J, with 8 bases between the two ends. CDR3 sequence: CAISEGGSTDTQYF. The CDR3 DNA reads TGTGCCATCAGTGAGGGAGGGTCCACAGATACGCAGTATTTT.

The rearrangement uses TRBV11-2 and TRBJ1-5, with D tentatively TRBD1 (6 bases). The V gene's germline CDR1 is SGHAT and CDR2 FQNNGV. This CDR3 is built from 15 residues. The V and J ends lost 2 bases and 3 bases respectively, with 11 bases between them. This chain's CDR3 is CASSLNMGANQPQHF. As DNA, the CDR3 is TGTGCCAGCAGCTTAAACATGGGGGCCAATCAGCCCCAGCATTTT.

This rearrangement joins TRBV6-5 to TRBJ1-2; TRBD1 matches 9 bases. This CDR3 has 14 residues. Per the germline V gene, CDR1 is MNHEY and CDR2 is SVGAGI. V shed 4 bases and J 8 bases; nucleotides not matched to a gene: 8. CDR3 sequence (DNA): TGTGCCAGCAGTTGGACGGGACAGGGCTACGGCTACACCTTC. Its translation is CASSWTGQGYGYTF.

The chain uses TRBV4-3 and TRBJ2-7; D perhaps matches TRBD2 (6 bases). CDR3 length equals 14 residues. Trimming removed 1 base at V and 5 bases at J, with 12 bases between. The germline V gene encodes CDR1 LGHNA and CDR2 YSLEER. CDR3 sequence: CASSQGGAINEQYF. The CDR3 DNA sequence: TGCGCCAGCAGCCAAGGCGGGGCGATCAACGAGCAGTACTTC.

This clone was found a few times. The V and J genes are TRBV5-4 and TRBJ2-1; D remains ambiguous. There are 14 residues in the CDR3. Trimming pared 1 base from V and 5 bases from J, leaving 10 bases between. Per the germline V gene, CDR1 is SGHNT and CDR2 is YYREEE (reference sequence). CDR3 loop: CASSLTGYNNEQFF. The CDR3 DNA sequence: TGTGCCAGCAGCTTGACGGGTTACAACAATGAGCAGTTCTTC.

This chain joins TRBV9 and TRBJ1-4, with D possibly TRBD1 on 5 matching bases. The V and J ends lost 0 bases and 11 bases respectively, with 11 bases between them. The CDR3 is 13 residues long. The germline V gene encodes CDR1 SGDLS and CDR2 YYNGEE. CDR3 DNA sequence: TGTGCCAGCAGCGTAGTTCAGGGTGGGAAACTGTTTTTT. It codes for CASSVVQGGKLFF.

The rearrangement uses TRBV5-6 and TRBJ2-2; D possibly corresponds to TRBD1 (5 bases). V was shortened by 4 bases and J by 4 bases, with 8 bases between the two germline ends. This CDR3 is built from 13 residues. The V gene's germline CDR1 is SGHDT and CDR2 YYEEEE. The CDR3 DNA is TGTGCCAGCAGCCGAAGGGGCACCGGGGAGCTGTTTTTT. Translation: CASSRRGTGELFF.

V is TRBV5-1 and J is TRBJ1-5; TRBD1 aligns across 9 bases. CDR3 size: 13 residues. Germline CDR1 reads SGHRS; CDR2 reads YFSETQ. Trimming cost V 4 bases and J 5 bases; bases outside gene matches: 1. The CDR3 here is CASSRDRDQPQHF. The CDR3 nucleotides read TGCGCCAGCAGCCGGGACAGGGATCAGCCCCAGCATTTT.

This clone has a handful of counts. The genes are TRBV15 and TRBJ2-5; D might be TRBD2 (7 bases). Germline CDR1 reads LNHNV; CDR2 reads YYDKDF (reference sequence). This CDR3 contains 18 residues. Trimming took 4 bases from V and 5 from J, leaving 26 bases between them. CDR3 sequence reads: CATSTRVGGLPYVETQYF. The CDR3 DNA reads TGTGCCACCAGCACCAGAGTGGGGGGGCTCCCCTACGTGGAGACCCAGTACTTC.

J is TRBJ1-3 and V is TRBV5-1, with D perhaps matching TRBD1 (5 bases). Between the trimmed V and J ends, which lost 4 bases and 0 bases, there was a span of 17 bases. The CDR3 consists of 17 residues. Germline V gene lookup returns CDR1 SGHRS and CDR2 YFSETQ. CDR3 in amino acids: CASSLSSGAASGNTIYF. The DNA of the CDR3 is TGCGCCAGCAGCCTATCAAGTGGGGCCGCCTCTGGAAACACCATATATTTT. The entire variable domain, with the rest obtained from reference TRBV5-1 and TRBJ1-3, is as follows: KAGVTQTPRYLIKTRGQQVTLSCSPISGHRSVSWYQQTPGQGLQFLFEYFSETQRNKGNFPGRFSGRQFSNSRSEMNVSTLELGDSALYLCASSLSSGAASGNTIYFGEGSWLTVV.

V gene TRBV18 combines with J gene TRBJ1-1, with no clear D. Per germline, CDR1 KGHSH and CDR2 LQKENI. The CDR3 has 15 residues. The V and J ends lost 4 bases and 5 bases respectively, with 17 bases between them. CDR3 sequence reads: CASSREPGGNTEAFF. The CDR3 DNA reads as TGTGCCAGCTCACGGGAGCCGGGAGGGAATACTGAAGCTTTCTTT.

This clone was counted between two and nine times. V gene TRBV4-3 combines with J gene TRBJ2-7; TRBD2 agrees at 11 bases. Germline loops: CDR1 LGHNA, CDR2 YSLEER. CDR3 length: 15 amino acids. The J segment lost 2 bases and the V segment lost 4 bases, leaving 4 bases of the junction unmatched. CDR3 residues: CASSPGTSGTYEQYF. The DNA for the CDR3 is TGCGCCAGCAGCCCGGGGACTAGCGGTACCTACGAGCAGTACTTC.

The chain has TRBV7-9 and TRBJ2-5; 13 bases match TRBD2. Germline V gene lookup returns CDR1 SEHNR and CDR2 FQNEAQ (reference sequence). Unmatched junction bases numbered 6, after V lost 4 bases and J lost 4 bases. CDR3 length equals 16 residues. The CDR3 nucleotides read TGTGCCAGCAGCTGGGGACTAGCGGGATTTACAGAGACCCAGTACTTC. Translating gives CASSWGLAGFTETQYF.

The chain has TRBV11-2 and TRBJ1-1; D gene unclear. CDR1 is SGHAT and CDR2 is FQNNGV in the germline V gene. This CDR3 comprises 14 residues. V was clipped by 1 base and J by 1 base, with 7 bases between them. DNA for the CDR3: TGTGCCAGCAGCTTAGGTGGGCCGAACACTGAAGCTTTCTTT. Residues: CASSLGGPNTEAFF.

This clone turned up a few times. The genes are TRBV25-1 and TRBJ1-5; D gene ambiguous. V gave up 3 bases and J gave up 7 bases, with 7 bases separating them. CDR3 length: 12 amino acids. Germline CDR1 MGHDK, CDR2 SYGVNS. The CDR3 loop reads CASSDSGQPQHF. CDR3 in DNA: TGTGCCAGCAGTGATTCGGGGCAGCCCCAGCATTTT.

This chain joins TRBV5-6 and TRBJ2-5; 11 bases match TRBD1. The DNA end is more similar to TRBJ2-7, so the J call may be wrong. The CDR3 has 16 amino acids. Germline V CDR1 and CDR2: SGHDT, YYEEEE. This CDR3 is CASSQTGQGARYEQYF. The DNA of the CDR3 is TGTGCCAGCAGCCAAACAGGACAGGGGGCGAGGTACGAGCAGTACTTC.

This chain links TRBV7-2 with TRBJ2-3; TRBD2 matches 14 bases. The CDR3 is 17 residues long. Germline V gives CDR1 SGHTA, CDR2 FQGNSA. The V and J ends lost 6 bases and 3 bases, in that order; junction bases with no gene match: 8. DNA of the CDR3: TGTGCCAGCAGAGGGCGACTAGCGGGAGGGTTAACAGATACGCAGTATTTT. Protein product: CASRGRLAGGLTDTQYF.

CDR3 in amino acids: CASSHTGDYEQYF. Here the CDR3 DNA reads TGTGCCAGTAGCCATACAGGGGACTACGAGCAGTACTTC. The rearrangement links TRBV19 to TRBJ2-7; 7 bases match TRBD1. There are 13 residues in the CDR3. Trimming cost V 6 bases and J 3 bases; bases outside gene matches: 5. CDR1 and CDR2 from the germline V gene are LNHDA and SQIVND (reference sequence).

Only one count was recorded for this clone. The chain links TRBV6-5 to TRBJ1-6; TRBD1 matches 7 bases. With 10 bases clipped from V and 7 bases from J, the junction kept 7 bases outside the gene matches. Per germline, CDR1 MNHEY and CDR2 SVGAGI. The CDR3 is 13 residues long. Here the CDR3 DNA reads TGTGCCACCGGGACAGATCCGAATTCACCCCTCCACTTT. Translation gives CATGTDPNSPLHF.

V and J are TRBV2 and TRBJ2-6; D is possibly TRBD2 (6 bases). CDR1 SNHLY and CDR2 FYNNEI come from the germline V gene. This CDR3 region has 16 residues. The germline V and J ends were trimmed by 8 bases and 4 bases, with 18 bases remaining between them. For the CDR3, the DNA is TGTGCCAGCGGAGGGGCCTCTCCCCCAGGGGCCAACGTCCTGACTTTC. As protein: CASGGASPPGANVLTF.